This TCR beta chain was observed in a study of blood T cell repertoires in COVID-19. Sequencing used immunoSEQ multiplex PCR; TCRdb keeps in-frame clones, though not all of them. The sample holds about 260,000 clones, about 87% seen once. The CDR3 is 13 amino acids. V shed 3 bases and J 6 bases; nucleotides not matched to a gene: 2. Germline assignment: CDR1 SGHRS and CDR2 YFSETQ. This clone is a singleton in its sample. The J gene is TRBJ2-1, the V gene TRBV5-1; TRBD1 aligns across 8 bases. The sample taken for sequencing was PBMCs or T cells enriched from blood (not recorded which). The source of this sequence is a woman in her thirties or forties who had been exposed to COVID-19. The CDR3 DNA reads as TGCGCCAGCAGCTCTACAGGGGGCAATGAGCAGTTCTTC. Protein: CASSSTGGNEQFF. Combining the CDR3 with reference TRBV5-1 and TRBJ2-1 gives the whole variable domain KAGVTQTPRYLIKTRGQQVTLSCSPISGHRSVSWYQQTPGQGLQFLFEYFSETQRNKGNFPGRFSGRQFSNSRSEMNVSTLELGDSALYLCASSSTGGNEQFFGPGTRLTVL.